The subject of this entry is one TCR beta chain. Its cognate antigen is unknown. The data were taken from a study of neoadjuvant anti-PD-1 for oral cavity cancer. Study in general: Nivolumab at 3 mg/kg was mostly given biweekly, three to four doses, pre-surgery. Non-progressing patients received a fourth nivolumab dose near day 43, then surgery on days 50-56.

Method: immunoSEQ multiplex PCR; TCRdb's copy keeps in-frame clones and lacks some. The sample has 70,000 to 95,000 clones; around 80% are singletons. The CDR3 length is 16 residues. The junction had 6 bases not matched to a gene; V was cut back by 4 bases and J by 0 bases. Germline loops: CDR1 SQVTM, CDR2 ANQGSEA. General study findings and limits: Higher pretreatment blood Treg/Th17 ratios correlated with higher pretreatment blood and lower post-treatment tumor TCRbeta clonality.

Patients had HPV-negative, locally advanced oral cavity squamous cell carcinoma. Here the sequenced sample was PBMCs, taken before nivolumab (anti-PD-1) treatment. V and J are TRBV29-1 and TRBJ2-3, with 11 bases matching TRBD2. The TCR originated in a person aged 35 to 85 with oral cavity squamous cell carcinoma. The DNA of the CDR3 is TGCAGCGTTGGGAGGACTAGCGGGCGTAGCACAGATACGCAGTATTTT. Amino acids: CSVGRTSGRSTDTQYF.